The next 9 T cell receptor beta chains were all read from a single sample in a study of PD-1 blockade in mismatch repair-deficient tumors. No antigen has been identified for these receptors. The method was immunoSEQ multiplex PCR; TCRdb's version includes in-frame clones alone and lacks a portion of them. The sample contains roughly 10,000 clones, roughly 86% of which appear only once. Indicated time point: approximately ten-day in vitro stimulation with candidate neoantigen peptide 2. The sample in question was cells cultured in vitro, obtained from a patient treated with pembrolizumab. The receptors stem from an adult with mismatch repair-deficient cancer.

The V gene is TRBV12-5, the J gene TRBJ2-6; tentative D call: TRBD1 (5 bases). Deletions cut 4 bases from V and 5 bases from J, with 18 bases between. Germline V gene data show CDR1 as LGHNT and CDR2 as FRNRAP. The CDR3 spans 17 residues. This CDR3 reads CASGSHTGQSRANVLTF. CDR3 nucleotide sequence: TGTGCTAGTGGTTCACACACAGGACAAAGTCGGGCCAACGTCCTGACTTTC.

This chain joins TRBV5-1 and TRBJ2-7; tentative D call: TRBD1 (5 bases). V gave up 4 bases and J gave up 5 bases, with 10 bases separating them. There are 12 residues in the CDR3. Germline lookup yields CDR1 SGHRS and CDR2 YFSETQ. CDR3 coding DNA: TGCGCCAGCAGCGCAGGGAACCACGAGCAGTACTTC. It codes for CASSAGNHEQYF.

This clone showed up just once. The chain couples TRBV7-2 to TRBJ2-2; weak D call: TRBD2 (6 bases). Germline V gives CDR1 SGHTA, CDR2 FQGNSA. Deletions cut 1 base from V and 5 bases from J, with 14 bases between. The CDR3 has 16 residues. For the CDR3, the DNA is TGTGCCAGCAGCTTAGGCCAAGTCGGGGGTACCGGGGAGCTGTTTTTT. Amino acid sequence: CASSLGQVGGTGELFF.

This chain links TRBV19 with TRBJ1-2; weak D call: TRBD1 (5 bases). The CDR3 extends over 14 amino acids. V shed 3 bases and J shed 4 bases, with 12 bases lying between them. Germline CDR1 reads LNHDA; CDR2 reads SQIVND (reference sequence). CDR3 region: CASSIPGTFYGYTF. Here the CDR3 DNA reads TGTGCCAGTAGTATTCCCGGGACGTTCTATGGCTACACCTTC.

This chain uses TRBV5-4 with TRBJ2-2, with 8 bases fitting TRBD2. Germline values: CDR1 SGHNT, CDR2 YYREEE (reference sequence). Germline trimming cut 1 base from V and 4 bases from J; bases unmatched to any gene: 9. The CDR3 length is 17 residues. The CDR3 DNA reads as TGTGCCAGCAGCTTGAGGCCCCACCGGGAGGGCACCGGGGAGCTGTTTTTT. It codes for CASSLRPHREGTGELFF.

The rearrangement joins TRBV2 to TRBJ2-7, with 11 bases fitting TRBD2. The CDR3 extends over 17 amino acids. Unmatched junction bases numbered 9, after V lost 5 bases and J lost 0 bases. Per the germline V gene, CDR1 is SNHLY and CDR2 is FYNNEI. The CDR3 region has the DNA TGTGCCAGCAGTTTCAGACTAGCGGGAAGGAGCTCCTACGAGCAGTACTTC. This encodes CASSFRLAGRSSYEQYF.

In nucleotides, the CDR3 is TGTGCCAGCAGTGCGCCCGGGACAGGGGTTTTTAATTCACCCCTCCACTTT. Translating gives CASSAPGTGVFNSPLHF. The rearrangement uses TRBV6-1 and TRBJ1-6, with 10 bases matching TRBD1. The CDR3 spans 17 residues. V lost 4 bases, J lost 6 bases, and 9 bases stayed unmatched. Germline CDR1 is MNHNS and CDR2 is SASEGT.

J is TRBJ2-3 and V is TRBV11-2; D unresolved. Trimming left V 2 bases short and J 5 bases short, with 8 bases between. The CDR3 has 13 residues. Germline assignment: CDR1 SGHAT and CDR2 FQNNGV. CDR3 sequence reads: CASSLNAVDTQYF. Here the CDR3 DNA reads TGTGCCAGCAGCTTAAATGCAGTAGATACGCAGTATTTT.

The chain is built from TRBV4-1 and TRBJ1-4; TRBD1 agrees at 7 bases. The CDR3 has 17 residues. In germline, CDR1 is MGHRA, CDR2 YSYEKL. The V and J ends lost 0 bases and 8 bases, in that order; junction bases with no gene match: 12. CDR3: CASSQDDLGGLSEKLFF. The CDR3 DNA sequence: TGCGCCAGCAGCCAAGATGACTTAGGGGGCTTGAGCGAAAAACTGTTTTTT.